These 25 T cell receptor beta chains came from one sample sequenced in a study of beta chain features in type 1 diabetes. Broader study findings: Among all four CD4+ subsets, Type 1 diabetes patients had TCRB CDR3s that were moderately but significantly shorter.

These receptors have no identified antigens. Investigators reverse transcribed all isolated RNA, so they sequenced expressed TCRB transcripts. The repertoire was sequenced with immunoSEQ multiplex PCR; TCRdb's copy has only in-frame clones and lacks some. Of 150,000 to 190,000 clones listed, 10% are singletons. The sequencing sample was made of central memory CD4+ T cells from blood. The receptors here all came from a man between 25 and 39 years old with type 1 diabetes.

There are a few counts of this clone. The chain employs TRBV11-3 and TRBJ2-3, with D possibly matching TRBD1 (6 bases). CDR3 length equals 12 residues. V lost 3 bases to trimming and J lost 8 bases, with 9 bases between them. Germline CDR1 and CDR2: SGHNT and YENEEA. DNA of the CDR3: TGTGCCAGCAGCTTCCAGGGGTTTACGCAGTATTTT. This sequence encodes CASSFQGFTQYF.

This sequence joins TRBV21-1 and TRBJ2-7; TRBD2, the table's D call, lacks a check against the DNA. TRBV21-1 is a known pseudogene. The CDR3 length is 15 residues. CDR3 coding DNA: TGTGCCAGCAGCGGGCGACTAGCAGGATCCTACGAGCAGTACTTC. Its protein product is CASSGRLAGSYEQYF.

Only a few counts were recorded for this clone. This chain uses TRBV7-2 with TRBJ2-7, with TRBD1 matching 8 bases. Germline CDR1 reads SGHTA; CDR2 reads FQGNSA. CDR3 size: 14 residues. J lost 6 bases, V lost 5 bases, and 9 bases had no gene match. This CDR3 reads CASSTGTGLSEQYF. CDR3 bases: TGTGCCAGCAGCACCGGGACAGGCCTCAGCGAGCAGTACTTC. Filled out from reference TRBV7-2 and TRBJ2-7, the complete variable domain reads GAGVSQSPSNKVTEKGKDVELRCDPISGHTALYWYRQSLGQGLEFLIYFQGNSAPDKSGLPSDRFSAERTGGSVSTLTIQRTQQEDSAVYLCASSTGTGLSEQYFGPGTRLTVT.

The rearrangement links TRBV5-1 to TRBJ2-5, with 9 nucleotides matching TRBD1. After removal of 5 bases from V and 4 bases from J, the junction contained 9 bases not matched to a gene. Germline V CDR1 and CDR2: SGHRS, YFSETQ. The CDR3 length is 15 residues. The CDR3 region has the DNA TGCGCCAGCAGGTCCGGGACAGGGAATGGAGAGACCCAGTACTTC. Translated: CASRSGTGNGETQYF. Based on the CDR3 plus reference TRBV5-1 and TRBJ2-5, the full variable domain is KAGVTQTPRYLIKTRGQQVTLSCSPISGHRSVSWYQQTPGQGLQFLFEYFSETQRNKGNFPGRFSGRQFSNSRSEMNVSTLELGDSALYLCASRSGTGNGETQYFGPGTRLLVL.

This chain links TRBV30 with TRBJ2-5, with a tentative D call TRBD2 (5 bases). The DNA end is more similar to TRBJ2-7, so the J call may be wrong. Germline CDR1 GTSNPN, CDR2 SVGIG (reference sequence). There are 12 residues in the CDR3. DNA for the CDR3: TGTGCCTTTTCCCGAGGGCCCTACGAGCAGTACTTC. Translation gives CAFSRGPYEQYF.

This chain connects TRBV29-1 to TRBJ1-4; TRBD1 matches at 10 bases. Germline CDR1 SQVTM, CDR2 ANQGSEA. With 4 bases clipped from V and 2 bases from J, the junction kept 16 bases outside the gene matches. The CDR3 spans 19 residues. The CDR3 sequence is CSVAFEIGQGVRTNEKLFF. The CDR3 DNA follows: TGCAGCGTTGCCTTCGAGATAGGACAGGGGGTGAGGACTAATGAAAAACTGTTTTTT.

Only a few counts were recorded for this clone. This rearrangement joins TRBV9 to TRBJ2-7; tentatively, D is TRBD1 (6 bases). CDR1 is SGDLS and CDR2 is YYNGEE in the germline V gene. The CDR3 runs to 15 residues. The V end was cut by 1 base, the J end by 6 bases, with 17 bases between. CDR3 in amino acids: CASSVTSGTPSEQYF. CDR3 nucleotides: TGTGCCAGCAGCGTAACTTCCGGGACACCATCCGAGCAGTACTTC.

This clone has just a few counts. The chain carries TRBV2 and TRBJ2-1; 9 bases are a match to TRBD2. The CDR3 runs to 14 residues. V lost 4 bases and J lost 10; bases outside the gene matches: 8. Germline V gene sequence: CDR1 SNHLY, CDR2 FYNNEI. The CDR3 region has the DNA TGTGCCAGCAGTGGCCTAGCGGGAAGATGGGAGCAGTTCTTC. Translated, it gives CASSGLAGRWEQFF.

The genes are TRBV28 and TRBJ1-5; TRBD1 aligns across 7 bases. The CDR3 covers 12 residues. The trim removed 6 bases at V and 9 bases at J, leaving 5 bases unmatched. Germline V gene sequence: CDR1 MDHEN, CDR2 SYDVKM. CDR3 bases: TGTGCCAGCAGCGTGGGACAGCTGCCCCAGCATTTT. As protein: CASSVGQLPQHF.

The chain combines TRBV7-2 with TRBJ2-5; unclear D gene. The CDR3 length is 12 residues. The germline V gene encodes CDR1 SGHTA and CDR2 FQGNSA. Trimming took off 2 bases at V and 2 bases at J, with 3 bases between the two ends. The CDR3 nucleotides read TGTGCCAGCAGCTTACATCAAGAGACCCAGTACTTC. Translated: CASSLHQETQYF.

V usage is TRBV19 and J usage is TRBJ2-5, with D maybe TRBD2 (5 bases). This CDR3 comprises 13 residues. CDR1 and CDR2 from the germline V gene are LNHDA and SQIVND (reference sequence). V was shortened by 7 bases and J by 1 base, with 10 bases between the two germline ends. The CDR3 sequence: CASMESGQETQYF. The DNA for the CDR3 is TGTGCCAGTATGGAAAGCGGCCAAGAGACCCAGTACTTC.

This clone has only a few counts. The chain couples TRBV18 to TRBJ2-6; tentatively, D is TRBD1 (7 bases). The CDR3 has 16 amino acids. V dropped 4 bases and J dropped 2 bases, with 12 bases sitting between them. Germline CDR1 and CDR2: KGHSH and LQKENI. CDR3 amino acids: CASSQAGGPGANVLTF. The CDR3 DNA reads as TGTGCCAGCTCACAAGCAGGGGGGCCTGGGGCCAACGTCCTGACTTTC.

This clone was detected only a few times. The chain combines TRBV7-2 with TRBJ2-4, with D perhaps TRBD2 (6 bases). Trimming cost V 3 bases and J 7 bases, with 13 bases left between them. Germline V gives CDR1 SGHTA, CDR2 FQGNSA. The CDR3 loop spans 14 amino acids. The CDR3 region has the DNA TGTGCCAGCAGCTTCGCCGGGAGCGTGAACATTCAGTACTTC. This sequence encodes CASSFAGSVNIQYF.

This clone was counted only a few times. The V and J genes are TRBV6-5 and TRBJ2-7, with 7 bases matching TRBD2. Germline CDR1 reads MNHEY; CDR2 reads SVGAGI. This CDR3 contains 11 residues. V was pared by 4 bases and J by 12 bases, with 6 bases of the junction left unmatched. The CDR3 region has the DNA TGTGCCAGCAGTTTTGGGGGGGGTGTGTACTTC. Residues: CASSFGGGVYF.

This clone appeared a few times. The rearrangement uses TRBV12-5 and TRBJ2-1, with TRBD1 matching 7 bases. V lost 6 bases to trimming and J lost 10 bases; unmatched junction nucleotides: 9. The CDR3 spans 13 residues. Germline CDR1 is LGHNT and CDR2 is FRNRAP. Here the CDR3 DNA reads TGTGCTAGTGGAAGGGACAGATCACAGGAGCAGTTCTTC. This encodes CASGRDRSQEQFF.

The J gene is TRBJ1-1, the V gene TRBV2; 9 bases agree with TRBD1. With 6 bases clipped from V and 3 bases from J, the junction kept 5 bases outside the gene matches. The CDR3 consists of 14 residues. Germline CDR1 SNHLY, CDR2 FYNNEI. CDR3 loop: CASRRDREDTEAFF. CDR3 in DNA: TGTGCCAGCAGGCGGGACAGGGAGGACACTGAAGCTTTCTTT.

This clone was seen at least ten times. The chain is built from TRBV6-1 and TRBJ2-1; D not resolved. CDR3 length: 15 residues. CDR1 MNHNS and CDR2 SASEGT come from the germline V gene. Trimming stripped 3 bases from V and 5 bases from J, with 14 bases between. CDR3 loop: CASSEHGGTDNEQFF. CDR3 nucleotides: TGTGCCAGCAGTGAGCACGGCGGTACGGACAATGAGCAGTTCTTC.

V and J are TRBV9 and TRBJ2-3; the match to TRBD1 covers 8 bases. This CDR3 spans 15 amino acids. V shed 4 bases, J shed 0 bases, and the junction held 4 bases outside the gene matches. CDR1 and CDR2 (germline): SGDLS, YYNGEE. CDR3 amino acids: CASSLGTGSTDTQYF. The CDR3 DNA reads as TGTGCCAGCAGCCTAGGGACAGGTAGCACAGATACGCAGTATTTT.

The chain has TRBV7-9 and TRBJ1-2; TRBD1 might be the D (6 bases). Germline assignment: CDR1 SEHNR and CDR2 FQNEAQ (reference sequence). V was cut by 5 bases and J by 0 bases, with 13 bases left in between. The length of the CDR3 is 15 residues. This CDR3 reads CASSPRGGANYGYTF. Written as DNA, the CDR3 is TGTGCCAGCAGCCCGAGAGGGGGAGCTAACTATGGCTACACCTTC.

This clone was detected a few times. The rearrangement uses TRBV21-1 and TRBJ2-1; TRBD2, the D gene given by the table, was not confirmed from the DNA. TRBV21-1 is described as a pseudogene. There are 15 residues in the CDR3. The CDR3 spells CAPRGGPFRYNEQFF. The CDR3 bases are TGTGCCCCCCGGGGGGGGCCTTTCCGCTACAATGAGCAGTTCTTC.

The chain couples TRBV4-3 to TRBJ2-7; D might be TRBD1 (6 bases). The CDR3 extends over 15 amino acids. Trimming stripped 1 base from V and 1 base from J, with 11 bases between. Looked up from germline, CDR1 is LGHNA and CDR2 is YSLEER. CDR3 bases: TGCGCCAGCAGCCAAGGGTATCAGGGGTCCTACGAGCAGTACTTC. Protein product: CASSQGYQGSYEQYF.

V is TRBV5-6 and J is TRBJ2-3; D remains ambiguous. The V gene's germline CDR1 is SGHDT and CDR2 YYEEEE. V shed 5 bases and J shed 0 bases, with 13 bases lying between them. The CDR3 extends over 15 amino acids. The CDR3, as DNA: TGTGCCAGCAGGCTCTTACAGAGAAGCACAGATACGCAGTATTTT. This codes for CASRLLQRSTDTQYF. Together with reference TRBV5-6 and TRBJ2-3, the CDR3 gives the full variable domain: DAGVTQSPTHLIKTRGQQVTLRCSPKSGHDTVSWYQQALGQGPQFIFQYYEEEERQRGNFPDRFSGHQFPNYSSELNVNALLLGDSALYLCASRLLQRSTDTQYFGPGTRLTVL.

The chain joins TRBV13 to TRBJ2-7; TRBD1 matches at 8 bases. The germline CDR1 and CDR2 sequences are PRHDT and FYEKMQ (reference sequence). The CDR3 length is 14 residues. Germline trimming cut 5 bases from V and 1 base from J; bases unmatched to any gene: 4. The CDR3 region has the DNA TGTGCCAGCAGCACCCGACAGGGGTCCTACGAGCAGTACTTC. It yields the protein CASSTRQGSYEQYF.

The gene calls are TRBV9 and TRBJ2-3; perhaps TRBD1 as D (5 bases). Between the trimmed V and J ends, which lost 5 bases and 0 bases, there was a span of 13 bases. The CDR3 contains 15 residues. Germline-derived CDR1 and CDR2 are SGDLS and YYNGEE. Here the CDR3 DNA reads TGTGCCAGCAGTGAGAGCAGGGCTAGCACAGATACGCAGTATTTT. It translates to CASSESRASTDTQYF.

The chain employs TRBV15 and TRBJ2-1; 11 nucleotides line up with TRBD2. The CDR3 loop spans 17 amino acids. Looked up from germline, CDR1 is LNHNV and CDR2 is YYDKDF (reference sequence). Losses at the gene ends were 0 bases for V and 5 bases for J; bases not matched to a gene: 6. The CDR3 spells CATSRDVGTSGDNEQFF. The DNA of the CDR3 is TGTGCCACCAGCAGAGATGTTGGGACTAGCGGCGACAATGAGCAGTTCTTC.